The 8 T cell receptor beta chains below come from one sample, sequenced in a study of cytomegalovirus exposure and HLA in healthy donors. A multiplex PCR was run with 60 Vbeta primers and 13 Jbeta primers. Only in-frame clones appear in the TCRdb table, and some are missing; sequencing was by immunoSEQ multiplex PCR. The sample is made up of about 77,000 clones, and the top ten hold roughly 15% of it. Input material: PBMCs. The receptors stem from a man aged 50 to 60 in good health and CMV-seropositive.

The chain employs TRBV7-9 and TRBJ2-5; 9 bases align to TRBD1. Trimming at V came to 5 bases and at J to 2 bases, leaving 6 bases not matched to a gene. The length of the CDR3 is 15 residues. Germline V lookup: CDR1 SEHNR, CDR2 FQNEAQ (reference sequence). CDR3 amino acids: CASSPGTGIQETQYF. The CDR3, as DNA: TGTGCCAGCAGCCCCGGGACAGGGATACAAGAGACCCAGTACTTC.

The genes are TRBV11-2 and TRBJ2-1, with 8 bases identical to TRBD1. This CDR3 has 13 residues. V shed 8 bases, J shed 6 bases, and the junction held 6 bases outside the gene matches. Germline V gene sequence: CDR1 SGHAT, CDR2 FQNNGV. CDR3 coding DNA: TGTGCCAGCTCAGGACAGGGAGGCAATGAGCAGTTCTTC. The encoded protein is CASSGQGGNEQFF. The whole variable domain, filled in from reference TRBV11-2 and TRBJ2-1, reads EAGVAQSPRYKIIEKRQSVAFWCNPISGHATLYWYQQILGQGPKLLIQFQNNGVVDDSQLPKDRFSAERLKGVDSTLKIQPAKLEDSAVYLCASSGQGGNEQFFGPGTRLTVL.

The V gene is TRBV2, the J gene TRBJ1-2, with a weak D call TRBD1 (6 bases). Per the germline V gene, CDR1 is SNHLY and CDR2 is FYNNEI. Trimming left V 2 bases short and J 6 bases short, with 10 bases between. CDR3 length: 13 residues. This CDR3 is CASSETGTDGYTF. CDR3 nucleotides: TGTGCCAGCAGTGAAACAGGGACGGATGGCTACACCTTC.

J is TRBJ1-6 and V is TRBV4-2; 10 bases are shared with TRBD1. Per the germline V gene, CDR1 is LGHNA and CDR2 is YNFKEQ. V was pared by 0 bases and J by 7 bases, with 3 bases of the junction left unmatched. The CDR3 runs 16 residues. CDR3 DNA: TGTGCCAGCAGCCAAGATAAGGGACAGGGGAATTCACCCCTCCACTTT. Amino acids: CASSQDKGQGNSPLHF.

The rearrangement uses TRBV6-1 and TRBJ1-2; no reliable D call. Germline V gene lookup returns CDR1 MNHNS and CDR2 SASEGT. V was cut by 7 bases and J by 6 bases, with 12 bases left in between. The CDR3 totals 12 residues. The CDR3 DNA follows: TGTGCCAGCAACCTAGGACTGGATGGCTACACCTTC. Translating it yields CASNLGLDGYTF.

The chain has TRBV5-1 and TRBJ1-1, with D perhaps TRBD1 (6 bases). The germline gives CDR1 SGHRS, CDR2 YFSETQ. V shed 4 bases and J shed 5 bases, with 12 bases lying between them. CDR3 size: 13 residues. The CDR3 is CASSDSGETEAFF. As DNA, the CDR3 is TGCGCCAGCAGCGACTCAGGGGAGACTGAAGCTTTCTTT.

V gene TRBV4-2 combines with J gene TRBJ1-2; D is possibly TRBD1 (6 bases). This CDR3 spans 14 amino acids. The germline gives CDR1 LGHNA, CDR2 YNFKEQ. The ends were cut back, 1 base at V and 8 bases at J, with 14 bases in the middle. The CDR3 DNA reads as TGTGCCAGCAGCCAAGCGTACAGGGAAGGCGGCTACACCTTC. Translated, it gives CASSQAYREGGYTF.

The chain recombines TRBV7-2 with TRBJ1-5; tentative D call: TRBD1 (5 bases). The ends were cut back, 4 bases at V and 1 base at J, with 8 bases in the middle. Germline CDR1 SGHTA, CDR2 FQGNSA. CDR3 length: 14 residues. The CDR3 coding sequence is TGTGCCAGCAGCTCCCGGGGGAGCAATCAGCCCCAGCATTTT. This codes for CASSSRGSNQPQHF.